This TCR beta chain is from a study of T cells in localized non-small cell lung cancer (dated by TCRdb to 2020 to 2022). With respect to the entire study: The study examined T cell repertoires in a few hundred patients with early-stage NSCLC and compared tumors with uninvolved tumor-adjacent lungs. The cohort consisted of approximately 220 treatment-naive NSCLC patients whose localized lung tumors had been resected. The mean age of the NSCLC patients was 50 to 85 years, with 130 or so men and 107 women. General findings and caveats noted by the study authors: Uninvolved tumor-adjacent lung showed the highest T cell clonality, higher than tumor, which suggests more focused antigenic responses in the uninvolved tumor-adjacent lung. Because multi-region sequencing of the tumors was not done, intratumor heterogeneity could not be ruled out. Higher blood T cell density associated with longer overall survival, while higher adjacent-lung clonality associated with shorter survival. Since the design was exploratory, TCR variables were selected using unadjusted p-values with no false-discovery rate correction. A median of approximately 57 of the top 100 tumor clones were detected in paired uninvolved adjacent lung, and some 30 of these tumor clones were also found among the top 100 clones of the paired uninvolved adjacent lung.

To note about this clone: Its antigen is not yet known. One base away there is no much larger clone; base qualities are not given.

At the junction V is shortened by 7 bases and J by 2 bases; bases outside the gene matches: 8. Taken from the germline V gene (reference sequence), the CDR1 and CDR2 loops are MNHNY and SVGAGI. Reading from cysteine to phenylalanine, the CDR3 counts 14 amino acids. CDR3 DNA is the only sequence kept; it has 42 bases, read in frame from the first base. TCR beta CDR3 regions were sequenced from DNA using the immunoSEQ Assay. Concerning the study's data processing: To compute T cell density, TCR beta template counts were normalized to usable DNA, which was estimated by amplifying housekeeping genes. Using the preseqR package, richness was estimated by extrapolating to 120,000 templates for tissue samples and 400,000 templates for PBMC samples. Clonality was defined by subtracting Pielou's evenness from one. Tissue-enriched TCRs were identified by differential abundance testing using productive amino-acid clonotypes, minimum total count 5 and alpha 0.1. The Jaccard Index and the Morisita Overlap Index were used to quantify repertoire overlap between compartments. TCR beta CDR3s were clustered by GLIPH together with public tetramer-defined viral CDR3s, and at least three viral sequences plus V-gene enrichment were required for viral motifs. The immuneACCESS repertoire file appears here via TCRdb, limited to in-frame rearrangements. These files lack a portion of the clones; in checked studies, under half of the deficit traces to unresolved V genes, and the cause of the others is not known. The V and J calls and clone size come from that table; D and trimming were worked out from the DNA. For this sample the table gives tens of thousands of clones, of which 70% to 90% were detected only once. The biggest ten clones account for nearly 9.5% of the sample.

At diagnosis, peripheral blood, uninvolved tumor-adjacent lung and tumor were collected and were preserved as a mix of fresh-frozen and FFPE material. For TCR repertoire profiling, blood samples were analyzed in the form of peripheral blood mononuclear cells. The rearrangement joined TRBV6-6 to TRBJ2-7; 7 central nucleotides agree with TRBD1. The TCR was taken from a female donor of 60 years or more with stage I lung adenocarcinoma. The input for sequencing was peripheral blood, taken before any cancer treatment. The nucleotide sequence is TGTGCCAGCACCAAGGGGGCCCCAACCTACGAGCAGTACTTC. Translation gives CASTKGAPTYEQYF.